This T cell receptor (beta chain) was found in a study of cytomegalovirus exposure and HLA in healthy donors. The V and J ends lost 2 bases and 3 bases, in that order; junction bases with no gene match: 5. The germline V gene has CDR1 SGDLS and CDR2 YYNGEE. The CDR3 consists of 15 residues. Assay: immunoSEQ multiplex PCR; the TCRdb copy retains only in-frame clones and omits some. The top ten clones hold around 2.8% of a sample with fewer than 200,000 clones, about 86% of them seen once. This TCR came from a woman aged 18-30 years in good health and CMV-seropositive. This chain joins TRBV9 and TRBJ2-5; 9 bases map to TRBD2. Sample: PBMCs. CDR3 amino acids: CASSVGGGAKETQYF. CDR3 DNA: TGTGCCAGCAGCGTCGGCGGGGGGGCCAAAGAGACCCAGTACTTC.